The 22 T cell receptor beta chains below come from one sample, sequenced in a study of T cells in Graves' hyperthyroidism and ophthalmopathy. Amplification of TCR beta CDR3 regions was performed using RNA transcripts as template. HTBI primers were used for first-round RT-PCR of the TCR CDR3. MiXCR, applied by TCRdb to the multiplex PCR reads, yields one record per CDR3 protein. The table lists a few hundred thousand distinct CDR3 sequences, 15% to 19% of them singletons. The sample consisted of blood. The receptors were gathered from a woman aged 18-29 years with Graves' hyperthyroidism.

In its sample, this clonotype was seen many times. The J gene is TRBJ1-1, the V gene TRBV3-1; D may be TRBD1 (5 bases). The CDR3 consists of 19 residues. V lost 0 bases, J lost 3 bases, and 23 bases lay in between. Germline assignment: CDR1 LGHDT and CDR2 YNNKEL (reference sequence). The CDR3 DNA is TGTGCCAGCAGCCAAGATCAGGGAGCGCGTGCCAGGCGATACACTGAAGCTTTCTTT. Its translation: CASSQDQGARARRYTEAFF.

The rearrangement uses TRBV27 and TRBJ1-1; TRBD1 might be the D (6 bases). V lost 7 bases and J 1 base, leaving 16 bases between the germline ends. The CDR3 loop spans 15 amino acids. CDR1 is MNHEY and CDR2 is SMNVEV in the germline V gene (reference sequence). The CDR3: CASTLGGGQNTEAFF. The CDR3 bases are TGTGCCAGCACATTAGGTGGGGGACAGAACACTGAAGCTTTCTTT.

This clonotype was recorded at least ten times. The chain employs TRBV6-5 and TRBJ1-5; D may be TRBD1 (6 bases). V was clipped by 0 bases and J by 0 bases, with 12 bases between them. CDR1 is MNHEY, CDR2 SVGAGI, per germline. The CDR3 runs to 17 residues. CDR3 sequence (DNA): TGTGCCAGCAGTTACTCTAAGCAGACAGGTAGCAATCAGCCCCAGCATTTT. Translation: CASSYSKQTGSNQPQHF.

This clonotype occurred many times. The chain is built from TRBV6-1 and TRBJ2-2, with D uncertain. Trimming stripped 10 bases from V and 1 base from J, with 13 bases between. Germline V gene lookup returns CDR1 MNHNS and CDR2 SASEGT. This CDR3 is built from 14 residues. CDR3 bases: TGTGCCAACTCGCTGGACCTGAACACCGGGGAGCTGTTTTTT. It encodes CANSLDLNTGELFF.

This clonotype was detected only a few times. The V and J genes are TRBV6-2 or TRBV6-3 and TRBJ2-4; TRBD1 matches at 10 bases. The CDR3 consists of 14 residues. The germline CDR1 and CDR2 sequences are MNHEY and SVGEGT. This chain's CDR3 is CATAGTGAKNIQYF. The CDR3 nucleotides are TGTGCTACTGCCGGGACAGGGGCTAAAAACATTCAGTACTTC.

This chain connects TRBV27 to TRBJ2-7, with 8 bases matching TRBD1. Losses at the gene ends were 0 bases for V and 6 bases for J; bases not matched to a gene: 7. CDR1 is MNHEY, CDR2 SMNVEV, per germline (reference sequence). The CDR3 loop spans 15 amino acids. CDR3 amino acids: CASSLSTGEAREQYF. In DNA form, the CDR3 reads TGTGCCAGCAGTTTATCGACAGGGGAAGCTCGCGAGCAGTACTTC.

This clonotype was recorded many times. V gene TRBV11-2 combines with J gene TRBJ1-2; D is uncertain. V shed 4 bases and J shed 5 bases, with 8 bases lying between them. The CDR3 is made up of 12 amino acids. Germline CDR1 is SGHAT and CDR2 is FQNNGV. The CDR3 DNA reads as TGTGCCAGCAGCTCCGAAGGGTATGGCTACACCTTC. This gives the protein CASSSEGYGYTF.

CDR3 sequence: CASSYVTGFDYNEQFF. The CDR3 DNA follows: TGTGCCAGCAGCTATGTCACAGGGTTCGATTACAATGAGCAGTTCTTC. This chain joins TRBV11-2 and TRBJ2-1, with D maybe TRBD1 (6 bases). Germline V gene lookup returns CDR1 SGHAT and CDR2 FQNNGV. Trimming shortened V by 4 bases and J by 4 bases, and 17 bases separated the two germline ends. The CDR3 sequence is 16 residues long.

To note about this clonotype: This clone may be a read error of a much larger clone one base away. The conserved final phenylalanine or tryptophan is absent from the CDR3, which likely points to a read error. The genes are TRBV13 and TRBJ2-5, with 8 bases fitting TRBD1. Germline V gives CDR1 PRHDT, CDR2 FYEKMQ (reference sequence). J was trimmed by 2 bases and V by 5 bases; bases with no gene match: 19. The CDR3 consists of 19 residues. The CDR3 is CASSTPQGAAWVRQETQYL. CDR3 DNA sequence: TGTGCCAGCAGCACTCCTCAGGGGGCGGCCTGGGTTCGACAAGAGACCCAGTACCTC.

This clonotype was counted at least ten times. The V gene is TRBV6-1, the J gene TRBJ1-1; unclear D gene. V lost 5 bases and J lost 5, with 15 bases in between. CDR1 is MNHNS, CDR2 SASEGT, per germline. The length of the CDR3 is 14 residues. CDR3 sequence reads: CASSLRAGGTEAFF. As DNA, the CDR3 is TGTGCCAGCAGTTTACGGGCGGGTGGGACTGAAGCTTTCTTT.

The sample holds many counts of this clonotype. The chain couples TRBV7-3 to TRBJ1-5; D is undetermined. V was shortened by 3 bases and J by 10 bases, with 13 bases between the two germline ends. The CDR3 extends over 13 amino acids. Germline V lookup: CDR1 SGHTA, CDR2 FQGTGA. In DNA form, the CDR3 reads TGTGCCAGCAGCTTGAAATTTTCCAGCCCCCAGCATTTT. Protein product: CASSLKFSSPQHF.

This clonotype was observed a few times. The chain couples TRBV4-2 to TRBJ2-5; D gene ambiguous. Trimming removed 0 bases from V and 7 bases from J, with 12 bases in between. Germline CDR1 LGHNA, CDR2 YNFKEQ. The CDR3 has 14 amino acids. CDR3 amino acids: CASSQETRPRTQYF. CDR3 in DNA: TGTGCCAGCAGCCAAGAAACCAGGCCCAGGACCCAGTACTTC.

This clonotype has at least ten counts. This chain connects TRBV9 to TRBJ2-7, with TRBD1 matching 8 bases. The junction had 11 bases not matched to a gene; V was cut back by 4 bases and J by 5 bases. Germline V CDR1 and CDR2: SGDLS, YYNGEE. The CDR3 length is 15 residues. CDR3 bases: TGTGCCAGCAGCCCAGCGGACAGGGCGGTCAACGAGCAGTACTTC. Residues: CASSPADRAVNEQYF.

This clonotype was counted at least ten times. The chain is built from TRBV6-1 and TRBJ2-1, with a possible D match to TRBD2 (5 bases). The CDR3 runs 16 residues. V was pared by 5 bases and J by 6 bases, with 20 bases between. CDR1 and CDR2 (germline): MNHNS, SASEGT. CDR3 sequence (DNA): TGTGCCAGCAGTCCCCTCCGGGGAGATAATTTCAATGAGCAGTTCTTC. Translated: CASSPLRGDNFNEQFF.

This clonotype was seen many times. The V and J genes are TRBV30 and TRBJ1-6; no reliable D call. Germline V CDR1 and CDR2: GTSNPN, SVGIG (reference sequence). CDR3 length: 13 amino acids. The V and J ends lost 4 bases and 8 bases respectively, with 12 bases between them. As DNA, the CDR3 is TGTGCCTGGACTTCGGACGGCTATTCACCCCTCCACTTT. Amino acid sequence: CAWTSDGYSPLHF.

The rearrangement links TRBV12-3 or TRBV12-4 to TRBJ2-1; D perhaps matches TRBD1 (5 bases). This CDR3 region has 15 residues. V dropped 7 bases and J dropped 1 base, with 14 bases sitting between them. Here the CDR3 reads CASKVWGISYNEQFF. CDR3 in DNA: TGTGCCAGCAAAGTGTGGGGCATTTCCTACAATGAGCAGTTCTTC.

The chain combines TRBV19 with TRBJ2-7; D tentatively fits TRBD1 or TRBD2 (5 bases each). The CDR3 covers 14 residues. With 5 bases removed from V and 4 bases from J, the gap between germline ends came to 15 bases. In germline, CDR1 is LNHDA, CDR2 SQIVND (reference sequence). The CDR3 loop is CASSALLGVYEQYF. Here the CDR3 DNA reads TGTGCCAGTAGTGCCCTACTGGGGGTTTACGAGCAGTACTTC. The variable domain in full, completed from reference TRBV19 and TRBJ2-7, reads DGGITQSPKYLFRKEGQNVTLSCEQNLNHDAMYWYRQDPGQGLRLIYYSQIVNDFQKGDIAEGYSVSREKKESFPLTVTSAQKNPTAFYLCASSALLGVYEQYFGPGTRLTVT.

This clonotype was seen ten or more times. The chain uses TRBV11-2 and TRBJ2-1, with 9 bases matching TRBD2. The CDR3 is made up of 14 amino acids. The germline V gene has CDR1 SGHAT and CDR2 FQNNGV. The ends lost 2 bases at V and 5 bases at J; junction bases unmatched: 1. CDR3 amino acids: CASSLSGRHNEQFF. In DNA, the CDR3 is TGTGCCAGCAGCTTAAGCGGGAGGCACAATGAGCAGTTCTTC.

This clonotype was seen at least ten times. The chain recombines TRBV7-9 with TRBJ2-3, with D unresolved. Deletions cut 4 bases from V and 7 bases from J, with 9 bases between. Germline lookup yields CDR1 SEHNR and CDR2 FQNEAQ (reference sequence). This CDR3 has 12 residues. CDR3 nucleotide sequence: TGTGCCAGCAGCTCGTCGGAGAATACGCAGTATTTT. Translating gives CASSSSENTQYF.

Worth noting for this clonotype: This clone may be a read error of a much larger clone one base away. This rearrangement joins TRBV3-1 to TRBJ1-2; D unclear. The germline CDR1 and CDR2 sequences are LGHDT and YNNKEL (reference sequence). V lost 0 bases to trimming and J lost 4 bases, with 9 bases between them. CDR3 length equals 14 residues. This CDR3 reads CASSQERRFYGYTF. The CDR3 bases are TGTGCCAGCAGCCAAGAAAGGCGGTTCTATGGCTACACCTTC. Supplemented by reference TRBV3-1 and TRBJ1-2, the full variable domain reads DTAVSQTPKYLVTQMGNDKSIKCEQNLGHDTMYWYKQDSKKFLKIMFSYNNKELIINETVPNRFSPKSPDKAHLNLHINSLELGDSAVYFCASSQERRFYGYTFGSGTRLTVV.

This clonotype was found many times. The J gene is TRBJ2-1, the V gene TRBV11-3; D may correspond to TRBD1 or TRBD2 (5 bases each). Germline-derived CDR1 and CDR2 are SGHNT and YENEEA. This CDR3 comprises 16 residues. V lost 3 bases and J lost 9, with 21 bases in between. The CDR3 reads CASSFTGTLFNSEQFF. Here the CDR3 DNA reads TGTGCCAGCAGCTTCACCGGGACCCTATTTAACAGTGAGCAGTTCTTC.

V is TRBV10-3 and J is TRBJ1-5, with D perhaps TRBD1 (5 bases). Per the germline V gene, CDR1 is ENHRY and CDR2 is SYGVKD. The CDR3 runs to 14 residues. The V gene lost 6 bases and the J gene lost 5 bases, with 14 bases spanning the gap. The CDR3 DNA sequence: TGTGCCATCAGCCCCGGGGGGGGGGATCAGCCCCAGCATTTT. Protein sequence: CAISPGGGDQPQHF.